What follows are 20 T cell receptor beta chains derived from one specimen sequenced in a study of shared clonotypes between healthy human individuals. The data were produced by immunoSEQ multiplex PCR, yet TCRdb's version contains in-frame clones alone and is incomplete. This sample has some 1,400,000 clones, with more than 95% found just once. Sequencing used naive CD4+ T cells sorted from blood. Subset specified: CD45RA+ positively selected. The receptor set was obtained from a man aged 25-45 years in good health.

This rearrangement joins TRBV14 to TRBJ2-1; 14 nucleotides line up with TRBD2. The CDR3 extends over 18 amino acids. Germline values: CDR1 SGHDN, CDR2 FVKESK. The V segment lost 0 bases and the J segment 4 bases; nucleotides outside the gene matches: 5. CDR3 bases: TGTGCCAGCAGCCAAGATCGACTAGCGGGAGGGGTTTACAATGAGCAGTTCTTC. It is translated as CASSQDRLAGGVYNEQFF.

DNA for the CDR3: TGCGCCAGCAGCTTGGCCCGTGACAGCCGTTCCGCTAACTATGGCTACACCTTC. Its translation is CASSLARDSRSANYGYTF. The chain is built from TRBV5-1 and TRBJ1-2; D may be TRBD1 (5 bases). CDR1 is SGHRS and CDR2 is YFSETQ in the germline V gene. V was pared by 0 bases and J by 0 bases, with 18 bases between. This CDR3 region has 18 residues.

The chain employs TRBV15 and TRBJ2-7, with a possible D match to TRBD1 (6 bases). V was shortened by 0 bases and J by 0 bases, with 12 bases between the two germline ends. The CDR3 spans 16 residues. Germline CDR1 and CDR2: LNHNV and YYDKDF (reference sequence). The CDR3 protein is CATSRDRGQYSYEQYF. CDR3 DNA: TGTGCCACCAGCAGAGATCGCGGACAGTACTCCTACGAGCAGTACTTC.

This clone showed up just once. The gene calls are TRBV18 and TRBJ2-7; the match to TRBD2 covers 9 bases. Germline V gene data show CDR1 as KGHSH and CDR2 as LQKENI. V shed 2 bases, J shed 4 bases, and the junction held 6 bases outside the gene matches. CDR3 length: 15 amino acids. The CDR3 DNA follows: TGTGCCAGCTCACCATCTAGCGGGATAGGATACGAGCAGTACTTC. It specifies CASSPSSGIGYEQYF. Filled out from reference TRBV18 and TRBJ2-7, the complete variable domain reads NAGVMQNPRHLVRRRGQEARLRCSPMKGHSHVYWYRQLPEEGLKFMVYLQKENIIDESGMPKERFSAEFPKEGPSILRIQQVVRGDSAAYFCASSPSSGIGYEQYFGPGTRLTVT.

The chain recombines TRBV5-5 with TRBJ2-2; no definite D call. The CDR3 covers 16 residues. V was shortened by 2 bases and J by 4 bases, with 15 bases between the two germline ends. Germline V CDR1 and CDR2: SGHKS, YYEKEE (reference sequence). The CDR3 DNA reads TGTGCCAGCAGCTTATCCCCTCTAGGTGGCACCGGGGAGCTGTTTTTT. Translated: CASSLSPLGGTGELFF.

This clone has just a few counts. The CDR3 bases are TGTGCCAGCGCCCCCCGACAGTCCGGGGAGCTGTTTTTT. Translation gives CASAPRQSGELFF. V gene TRBV7-9 combines with J gene TRBJ2-2; D might be TRBD1 (5 bases). CDR1 and CDR2 (germline): SEHNR, FQNEAQ (reference sequence). V was pared by 8 bases and J by 6 bases, with 13 bases between. The CDR3 spans 13 residues.

This clone was seen a handful of times. At the DNA level, this CDR3 is encoded by other sequences in the same sample as well. The chain uses TRBV18 and TRBJ1-2, with 9 bases lining up with TRBD1. V lost 3 bases, J lost 5 bases, and 1 base stayed unmatched. The CDR3 runs to 13 residues. The germline V gene has CDR1 KGHSH and CDR2 LQKENI. This chain's CDR3 is CASSPGTGYGYTF. The CDR3 region has the DNA TGTGCCAGCTCACCCGGGACAGGGTATGGCTACACCTTC.

This clone was found once. The chain links TRBV7-8 to TRBJ2-5; D is ambiguous. The CDR3 totals 13 residues. Germline V gene sequence: CDR1 SGHVS, CDR2 FQNEAQ. V was trimmed by 9 bases and J by 1 base, leaving 12 bases between them. The CDR3: CASAFWTQETQYF. CDR3 DNA: TGTGCCAGTGCTTTTTGGACCCAAGAGACCCAGTACTTC.

On this clone itself: Other DNA sequences in this sample translate to the same CDR3. The rearrangement uses TRBV5-1 and TRBJ2-2; unclear D gene. Trimming pared 0 bases from V and 0 bases from J, leaving 6 bases between. Per germline, CDR1 SGHRS and CDR2 YFSETQ. The CDR3 runs to 15 residues. The CDR3 reads CASSLGAPNTGELFF. CDR3 coding DNA: TGCGCCAGCAGCTTGGGAGCCCCGAACACCGGGGAGCTGTTTTTT.

The J gene is TRBJ1-3, the V gene TRBV4-1; D is perhaps TRBD1 (5 bases). This CDR3 spans 16 amino acids. Trimming left V 2 bases short and J 0 bases short, with 11 bases between. Germline assignment: CDR1 MGHRA and CDR2 YSYEKL. The CDR3 sequence: CASSQPTGTSGNTIYF. The CDR3 DNA reads TGCGCCAGCAGCCAACCCACAGGAACCTCTGGAAACACCATATATTTT.

The V and J genes are TRBV7-7 and TRBJ1-1; the D gene is possibly TRBD1 (5 bases). Trimming removed 5 bases at V and 6 bases at J, with 16 bases between. Germline CDR1 is SSHAT and CDR2 is FNYEAQ (reference sequence). This CDR3 is 14 amino acids long. CDR3 region: CASSPGLVHAEAFF. The CDR3 bases are TGTGCCAGCAGCCCGGGACTGGTGCACGCTGAAGCTTTCTTT.

The rearrangement joins TRBV29-1 to TRBJ2-2; perhaps TRBD2 as D (6 bases). Germline CDR1 and CDR2: SQVTM and ANQGSEA. V lost 4 bases to trimming and J lost 7 bases, with 13 bases between them. This CDR3 is 13 amino acids long. CDR3 sequence reads: CSVVTSRGGELFF. DNA for the CDR3: TGCAGCGTTGTGACTAGTCGAGGCGGGGAGCTGTTTTTT.

This chain connects TRBV28 to TRBJ1-3; tentatively, D is TRBD1 (6 bases). Trimming took off 4 bases at V and 0 bases at J, with 13 bases between the two ends. The CDR3 has 16 amino acids. Germline V gene data show CDR1 as MDHEN and CDR2 as SYDVKM. This CDR3 is CASSYPGQISGNTIYF. In nucleotides, the CDR3 is TGTGCCAGCAGTTACCCGGGACAAATCTCTGGAAACACCATATATTTT.

The J gene is TRBJ2-7, the V gene TRBV9; 10 positions match TRBD2. The CDR3 spans 15 residues. The V segment lost 4 bases and the J segment 0 bases; nucleotides outside the gene matches: 4. The V gene's germline CDR1 is SGDLS and CDR2 YYNGEE. The CDR3 DNA sequence: TGTGCCAGCAGCCGTGGACTAGCGGACTCCTACGAGCAGTACTTC. This encodes CASSRGLADSYEQYF.

The rearrangement links TRBV18 to TRBJ2-3; TRBD2 matches 9 bases. The junction had 16 bases not matched to a gene; V was cut back by 2 bases and J by 7 bases. Germline lookup yields CDR1 KGHSH and CDR2 LQKENI. The CDR3 has 18 amino acids. CDR3 loop: CASSPAALGGRAMNTQYF. The DNA of the CDR3 is TGTGCCAGCTCACCAGCAGCGCTTGGCGGGAGGGCAATGAATACGCAGTATTTT.

This clone was counted once. The genes are TRBV29-1 and TRBJ2-1; 9 bases line up with TRBD2. The CDR3 is 14 residues long. Germline CDR1 and CDR2: SQVTM and ANQGSEA. J lost 6 bases, V lost 5 bases, and 8 bases had no gene match. CDR3 DNA sequence: TGCAGCGTTATTCCGGGACTAGCAAGCAATGAGCAGTTCTTC. This translates into CSVIPGLASNEQFF.

The chain joins TRBV28 to TRBJ2-7; TRBD2 might be the D (5 bases). V was cut by 5 bases and J by 9 bases, with 23 bases left in between. The CDR3 spans 15 residues. CDR1 MDHEN and CDR2 SYDVKM come from the germline V gene. The CDR3 bases are TGTGCCAGCAGTCTTTCGGCGGGCAGCCCCAGTGGGCAGTACTTC. The encoded protein is CASSLSAGSPSGQYF.

This chain uses TRBV9 with TRBJ1-6; D call uncertain. Germline CDR1 and CDR2: SGDLS and YYNGEE. The V gene lost 4 bases and the J gene lost 8 bases, with 10 bases spanning the gap. This CDR3 has 13 amino acids. This CDR3 reads CASSPLMDSPLHF. In nucleotides, the CDR3 is TGTGCCAGCAGCCCCCTAATGGATTCACCCCTCCACTTT.

CDR3 DNA sequence: TGTGCCAGTAGTATGGGCAAGAACACCGGGGAGCTGTTTTTT. Encoded protein: CASSMGKNTGELFF. The V gene is TRBV19, the J gene TRBJ2-2; no clear D gene. Germline V lookup: CDR1 LNHDA, CDR2 SQIVND (reference sequence). Deletions cut 3 bases from V and 1 base from J, with 6 bases between. The CDR3 is 14 amino acids.

Comments on this clone: Different DNA sequences within this sample yield the same CDR3. The V call is TRBV19, the J call TRBJ1-5; D remains unclear. This CDR3 region has 14 residues. CDR1 LNHDA and CDR2 SQIVND come from the germline V gene (reference sequence). V lost 3 bases and J lost 1, with 7 bases in between. CDR3 DNA: TGTGCCAGTAGTATTGGCGGAAGCAATCAGCCCCAGCATTTT. Translating gives CASSIGGSNQPQHF.